The rows below give T cell receptor beta chains drawn from one sample of a study of post-analysis software for immune sequencing data. MiXCR was run by TCRdb on the PCR reads, yielding one entry per CDR3 protein. The repertoire holds hundreds of thousands of distinct CDR3 sequences, with 25% to 30% as singletons. Sequencing input: blood. All receptors derive from a girl aged 10-17 years with multiple sclerosis. Both conserved end residues are trimmed from each CDR3. Clone size, where shown, is once, few, many, or a class for clones that have expanded.

J gene: TRBJ2-1; V gene: TRBV2; clone size: .; CDR3 protein: ASRGGTSGDNEQC
J gene: TRBJ2-1; V gene: TRBV12-5; clone size: many; CDR3 protein: ASGQGNEQF
J gene: TRBJ2-3; V gene: TRBV9; clone size: .; CDR3 protein: ASSGIAGVTDTQY
J gene: TRBJ2-3; V gene: TRBV4-1; clone size: few; CDR3 protein: ASSHRDSTPPRWPQY
J gene: TRBJ2-3; V gene: TRBV6-2/TRBV6-3; clone size: once; CDR3 protein: ASSYPTKKTSGSADTQY
J gene: TRBJ2-1; V gene: TRBV7-9; clone size: few; CDR3 protein: ASSERQILGGNEQF
J gene: TRBJ1-1; V gene: TRBV28; clone size: .; CDR3 protein: ASTTDRRNTEAF
J gene: TRBJ2-5; V gene: TRBV20-1; clone size: few; CDR3 protein: SARDVSGGKETQY
J gene: TRBJ2-5; V gene: TRBV3-1; clone size: .; CDR3 protein: ASSQGIDTQETQY
J gene: TRBJ1-5; V gene: TRBV20-1; clone size: .; CDR3 protein: SARAPRVLGNQPQH
J gene: TRBJ1-2; V gene: TRBV10-3; clone size: .; CDR3 protein: AISEADRGYGYT
J gene: TRBJ2-5; V gene: TRBV12-3/TRBV12-4; clone size: .; CDR3 protein: ASSPVGGGETQY
J gene: TRBJ2-3; V gene: TRBV28; clone size: many; CDR3 protein: ASSPPADTQY
J gene: TRBJ2-5; V gene: TRBV28; clone size: few; CDR3 protein: ASSPPGDQETQY
J gene: TRBJ2-5; V gene: TRBV28; clone size: few; CDR3 protein: ASSLVGRQY
J gene: TRBJ1-5; V gene: TRBV20-1; clone size: .; CDR3 protein: SAPVTQPQH
J gene: TRBJ2-5; V gene: TRBV20-1; clone size: .; CDR3 protein: SAHPGQAETQY
J gene: TRBJ2-5; V gene: TRBV5-1; clone size: few; CDR3 protein: ASSLVALRGQETQY
J gene: TRBJ1-2; V gene: TRBV25-1; clone size: .; CDR3 protein: ASSGGGDIYGYT
J gene: TRBJ1-5; V gene: TRBV4-1; clone size: .; CDR3 protein: ASSPQSGLNQPQH
J gene: TRBJ1-2; V gene: TRBV4-2; clone size: .; CDR3 protein: ASSPLDREGGYT
J gene: TRBJ2-5; V gene: TRBV27; clone size: few; CDR3 protein: ASRVDRDKTQY